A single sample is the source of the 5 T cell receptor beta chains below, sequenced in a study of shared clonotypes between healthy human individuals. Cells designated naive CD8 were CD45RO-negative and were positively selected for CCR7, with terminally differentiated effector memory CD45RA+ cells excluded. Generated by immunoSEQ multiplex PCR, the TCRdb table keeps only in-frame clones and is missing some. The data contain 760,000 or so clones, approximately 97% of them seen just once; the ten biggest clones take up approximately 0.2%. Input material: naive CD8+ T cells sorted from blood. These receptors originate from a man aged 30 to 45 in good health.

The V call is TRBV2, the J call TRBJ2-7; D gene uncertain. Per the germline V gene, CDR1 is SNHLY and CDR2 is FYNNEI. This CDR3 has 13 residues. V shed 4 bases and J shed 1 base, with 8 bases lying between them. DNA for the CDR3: TGTGCCAGCAGTGTGTCTAAATCCTACGAGCAGTACTTC. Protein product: CASSVSKSYEQYF.

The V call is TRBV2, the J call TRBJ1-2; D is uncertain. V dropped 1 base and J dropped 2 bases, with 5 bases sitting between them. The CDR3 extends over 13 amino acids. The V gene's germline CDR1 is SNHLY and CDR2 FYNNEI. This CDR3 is CASSEVGNYGYTF. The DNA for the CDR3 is TGTGCCAGCAGTGAAGTCGGAAACTATGGCTACACCTTC.

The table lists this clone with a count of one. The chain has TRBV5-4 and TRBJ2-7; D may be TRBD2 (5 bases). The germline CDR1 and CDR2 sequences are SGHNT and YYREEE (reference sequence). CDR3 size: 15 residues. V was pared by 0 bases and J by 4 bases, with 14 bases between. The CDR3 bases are TGTGCCAGCAGCTTGGGGCCCGGCAGGAGGTACGAGCAGTACTTC. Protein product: CASSLGPGRRYEQYF.

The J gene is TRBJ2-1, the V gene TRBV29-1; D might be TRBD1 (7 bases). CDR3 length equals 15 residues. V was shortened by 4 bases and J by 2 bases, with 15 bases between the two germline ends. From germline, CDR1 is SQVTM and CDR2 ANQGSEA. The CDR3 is CSVAGGGIPYNEQFF. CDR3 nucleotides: TGCAGCGTTGCAGGGGGAGGAATCCCCTACAATGAGCAGTTCTTC.

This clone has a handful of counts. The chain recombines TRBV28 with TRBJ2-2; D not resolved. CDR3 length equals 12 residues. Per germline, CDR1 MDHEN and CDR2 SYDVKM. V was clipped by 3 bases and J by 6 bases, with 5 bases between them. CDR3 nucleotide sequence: TGTGCCAGCAGTTTTGGGGCCGGGGAGCTGTTTTTT. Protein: CASSFGAGELFF.